The 28 T cell receptor beta chains below come from one sample, sequenced in a study of cytomegalovirus exposure and HLA in healthy donors. Clones were sequenced by immunoSEQ multiplex PCR, and TCRdb holds only the in-frame ones, with some missing. The table includes about 130,000 clones, roughly 91% detected once. The sequenced sample was PBMCs. The receptors were sampled from a man in his thirties or forties in good health and CMV-seronegative.

This clone was observed a handful of times. V and J are TRBV10-1 and TRBJ1-2; 10 nucleotides match TRBD1. V was pared by 4 bases and J by 2 bases, with 4 bases of the junction left unmatched. Germline assignment: CDR1 WNHNN and CDR2 SYGVQD (reference sequence). The CDR3 is 15 residues long. The CDR3 here is CASSGGQGENYGYTF. The CDR3 bases are TGCGCCAGCAGTGGAGGACAGGGGGAGAACTATGGCTACACCTTC.

This clone was counted only a few times. The chain carries TRBV19 and TRBJ2-1, with 9 bases identical to TRBD1. The germline gives CDR1 LNHDA, CDR2 SQIVND (reference sequence). CDR3 size: 14 residues. V gave up 6 bases and J gave up 4 bases; unmatched junction bases: 4. In DNA, the CDR3 is TGTGCCAGTAGCACAGGGGGCCCTTACAATGAGCAGTTCTTC. As protein: CASSTGGPYNEQFF.

CDR3 in amino acids: CASCRRAGGQETQYF. The CDR3 DNA sequence: TGTGCCAGCTGCCGTCGAGCGGGGGGACAAGAGACCCAGTACTTC. This chain links TRBV6-1 with TRBJ2-5; 9 nucleotides match TRBD2. The trim removed 8 bases at V and 2 bases at J, leaving 9 bases unmatched. Germline V CDR1 and CDR2: MNHNS, SASEGT. The CDR3 is 15 residues long.

The genes are TRBV7-2 and TRBJ2-7; D unresolved. Per germline, CDR1 SGHTA and CDR2 FQGNSA. The CDR3 has 12 residues. Trimming removed 5 bases at V and 3 bases at J, with 8 bases between. The CDR3 DNA reads TGTGCCAGCAGCACAGTCAGCTACGAGCAGTACTTC. It translates to CASSTVSYEQYF.

The gene calls are TRBV6-5 and TRBJ2-3; TRBD2 agrees at 7 bases. Looked up from germline, CDR1 is MNHEY and CDR2 is SVGAGI. J was trimmed by 0 bases and V by 11 bases; bases with no gene match: 8. The CDR3 has 14 amino acids. This CDR3 is CAVKGGWSTDTQYF. CDR3 sequence (DNA): TGTGCCGTTAAGGGAGGGTGGAGCACAGATACGCAGTATTTT.

This clone was detected a few times. The chain has TRBV25-1 and TRBJ1-2, with unresolved D. CDR1 MGHDK and CDR2 SYGVNS come from the germline V gene. The CDR3 loop spans 13 amino acids. The V gene lost 9 bases and the J gene lost 0 bases, with 11 bases spanning the gap. The CDR3 is CASQLSTNYGYTF. CDR3 in DNA: TGTGCCAGTCAATTGTCCACTAACTATGGCTACACCTTC.

The chain links TRBV9 to TRBJ1-1; D uncertain. The CDR3 is 15 residues long. Trimming took off 3 bases at V and 3 bases at J, with 15 bases between the two ends. Germline CDR1 and CDR2: SGDLS and YYNGEE. The CDR3 nucleotides read TGTGCCAGCAGCGCCCCTCCTGTTAGTTACACTGAAGCTTTCTTT. As protein: CASSAPPVSYTEAFF.

A single count supports this clone. The gene calls are TRBV9 and TRBJ1-1, with 7 bases aligning to TRBD1. The CDR3 loop spans 13 amino acids. Germline-derived CDR1 and CDR2 are SGDLS and YYNGEE. The trim removed 4 bases at V and 5 bases at J, leaving 5 bases unmatched. The DNA for the CDR3 is TGTGCCAGCAGCATAGGGGGCAGGACTGAAGCTTTCTTT. It codes for CASSIGGRTEAFF.

The J gene is TRBJ2-7, the V gene TRBV5-1; 9 nucleotides line up with TRBD1. The CDR3 is 14 amino acids. Trimming took 1 base from V and 5 from J; bases not matched to a gene: 4. Germline CDR1 is SGHRS and CDR2 is YFSETQ. For the CDR3, the DNA is TGCGCCAGCAGCTTGACGGGACAGGGCCACGAGCAGTACTTC. Protein: CASSLTGQGHEQYF.

A remark on this clone: This sample also contains other DNA sequences that code for the same CDR3. CDR3 loop: CASSPAHFLSYNEQFF. As DNA, the CDR3 is TGCGCCAGCAGCCCCGCGCACTTTCTCTCCTACAATGAGCAGTTCTTC. The rearrangement links TRBV5-1 to TRBJ2-1; D ambiguous. Deletions cut 4 bases from V and 0 bases from J, with 14 bases between. CDR1 is SGHRS, CDR2 YFSETQ, per germline. CDR3 length equals 16 residues.

The chain uses TRBV7-9 and TRBJ2-7; D not resolved. With 2 bases removed from V and 6 bases from J, the gap between germline ends came to 11 bases. Germline V gives CDR1 SEHNR, CDR2 FQNEAQ (reference sequence). CDR3 length equals 13 residues. The chain's CDR3 is CASSLYNWAEQYF. The DNA of the CDR3 is TGTGCCAGCAGCTTATACAACTGGGCCGAGCAGTACTTC.

The sample holds a few counts of this clone. V gene TRBV7-8 combines with J gene TRBJ2-1; TRBD1 is a possible D gene (5 bases). V lost 4 bases and J lost 0, with 10 bases in between. This CDR3 has 15 amino acids. Germline assignment: CDR1 SGHVS and CDR2 FQNEAQ. This chain's CDR3 is CASSWGPSSYNEQFF. The CDR3 DNA follows: TGTGCCAGCAGCTGGGGCCCGAGCTCCTACAATGAGCAGTTCTTC.

This sequence joins TRBV7-9 and TRBJ2-2, with TRBD1 matching 7 bases. Germline V gives CDR1 SEHNR, CDR2 FQNEAQ (reference sequence). The CDR3 extends over 13 amino acids. Germline trimming cut 10 bases from V and 3 bases from J; bases unmatched to any gene: 5. The CDR3 coding sequence is TGTGCCAAGGGGGACAGATACACCGGGGAGCTGTTTTTT. Its translation: CAKGDRYTGELFF.

V gene TRBV9 combines with J gene TRBJ1-1; D remains ambiguous. Trimming shortened V by 4 bases and J by 2 bases, and 6 bases separated the two germline ends. The germline CDR1 and CDR2 sequences are SGDLS and YYNGEE. CDR3 size: 12 residues. CDR3 residues: CASSPHNTEAFF. The CDR3 DNA follows: TGTGCCAGCAGCCCCCATAACACTGAAGCTTTCTTT.

J is TRBJ2-3 and V is TRBV2; tentative D call: TRBD1 (5 bases). The germline gives CDR1 SNHLY, CDR2 FYNNEI. CDR3 length: 15 residues. The germline V and J ends were trimmed by 6 bases and 5 bases, with 18 bases remaining between them. CDR3 region: CASRGLAGFGDTQYF. For the CDR3, the DNA is TGTGCCAGCAGGGGGTTGGCAGGGTTCGGAGATACGCAGTATTTT.

The chain uses TRBV7-9 and TRBJ1-5; the match to TRBD1 covers 10 bases. Germline V lookup: CDR1 SEHNR, CDR2 FQNEAQ (reference sequence). The CDR3 has 16 amino acids. V lost 4 bases and J lost 7; bases outside the gene matches: 10. In DNA form, the CDR3 reads TGTGCCAGCAGCTCGCGGGACAGGGGCGGGAACCAGCCCCAGCATTTT. It specifies CASSSRDRGGNQPQHF.

This clone was counted a few times. V and J are TRBV27 and TRBJ2-7, with a tentative D call TRBD1 (6 bases). The ends were cut back, 4 bases at V and 0 bases at J, with 10 bases in the middle. In germline, CDR1 is MNHEY, CDR2 SMNVEV (reference sequence). The CDR3 length is 14 residues. The CDR3 DNA reads TGTGCCAGCAGTTGGCTACAGGGCTCCTACGAGCAGTACTTC. It codes for CASSWLQGSYEQYF.

The V gene is TRBV4-3, the J gene TRBJ2-7; the D gene is possibly TRBD2 (5 bases). Trimming took 3 bases from V and 2 from J, leaving 14 bases between them. The CDR3 runs 15 residues. Germline CDR1 reads LGHNA; CDR2 reads YSLEER. Written as DNA, the CDR3 is TGCGCCAGCAGCCAGGACTCCTTACCCGCCTACGAGCAGTACTTC. As protein: CASSQDSLPAYEQYF.

The V gene is TRBV27, the J gene TRBJ1-6, with a weak D call TRBD1 (6 bases). There are 16 residues in the CDR3. The ends were cut back, 7 bases at V and 7 bases at J, with 20 bases in the middle. Germline V gives CDR1 MNHEY, CDR2 SMNVEV (reference sequence). The CDR3 DNA reads as TGTGCCAGCACTCCCCTCACAGGGTTAGGAAATTCACCCCTCCACTTT. Protein: CASTPLTGLGNSPLHF.

The J gene is TRBJ1-6, the V gene TRBV11-2; weak D call: TRBD1 (6 bases). The V and J ends lost 5 bases and 8 bases respectively, with 13 bases between them. The CDR3 has 14 amino acids. CDR1 and CDR2 (germline): SGHAT, FQNNGV. CDR3 region: CASSSPDSDSPLHF. CDR3 nucleotides: TGTGCCAGCAGCAGCCCGGACAGTGATTCACCCCTCCACTTT. The full variable domain, rest sourced from reference TRBV11-2 and TRBJ1-6, is EAGVAQSPRYKIIEKRQSVAFWCNPISGHATLYWYQQILGQGPKLLIQFQNNGVVDDSQLPKDRFSAERLKGVDSTLKIQPAKLEDSAVYLCASSSPDSDSPLHFGNGTRLTVT.

The J gene is TRBJ1-1, the V gene TRBV19; no reliable D call. Germline CDR1 is LNHDA and CDR2 is SQIVND (reference sequence). The V end lost 2 bases, the J end lost 8 bases, and 12 bases lay between the germline ends. This CDR3 comprises 13 residues. CDR3 loop: CASSIFGGSEAFF. The CDR3 region has the DNA TGTGCCAGTAGTATATTCGGAGGATCGGAAGCTTTCTTT.

CDR3 region: CASSLGGGHTDTQYF. Written as DNA, the CDR3 is TGTGCCAGCAGCTTAGGGGGCGGCCACACAGATACGCAGTATTTT. The V gene is TRBV11-2, the J gene TRBJ2-3, with D possibly matching TRBD1 (5 bases). The CDR3 length is 15 residues. V was cut by 1 base and J by 2 bases, with 10 bases left in between. Germline V lookup: CDR1 SGHAT, CDR2 FQNNGV.

The chain uses TRBV6-4 and TRBJ1-2; no definite D call. CDR3 length equals 15 residues. CDR1 MRHNA and CDR2 SNTAGT come from the germline V gene. Trimming shortened V by 0 bases and J by 7 bases, and 15 bases separated the two germline ends. DNA of the CDR3: TGTGCCAGCAGTGACTCTGCGGGTCGTCTCAGTGGCTACACCTTC. Residues: CASSDSAGRLSGYTF.

The rearrangement uses TRBV7-8 and TRBJ1-2; weak D call: TRBD1 (6 bases). Trimming left V 0 bases short and J 3 bases short, with 14 bases between. Germline V gives CDR1 SGHVS, CDR2 FQNEAQ. CDR3 size: 16 residues. The CDR3 region is CASSLADREAYYGYTF. CDR3 in DNA: TGTGCCAGCAGCTTAGCGGACAGAGAGGCTTACTATGGCTACACCTTC.

This chain links TRBV28 with TRBJ2-3, with a tentative D call TRBD2 (6 bases). Germline CDR1 and CDR2: MDHEN and SYDVKM. The CDR3 extends over 15 amino acids. Trimming shortened V by 6 bases and J by 3 bases, and 16 bases separated the two germline ends. The DNA of the CDR3 is TGTGCCAGCAGGAAGCGGCGGGCGGGAACAGATACGCAGTATTTT. Its protein is CASRKRRAGTDTQYF.

The V call is TRBV7-6, the J call TRBJ1-3; D ambiguous. Per germline, CDR1 SGHVS and CDR2 FNYEAQ. V was pared by 5 bases and J by 2 bases, with 13 bases between. CDR3 size: 15 residues. In nucleotides, the CDR3 is TGTGCCAGCAGCCCCAGGTTAAACGCTGGAAACACCATATATTTT. It yields the protein CASSPRLNAGNTIYF.

The gene calls are TRBV4-2 and TRBJ2-7, with no clear D. Germline CDR1 reads LGHNA; CDR2 reads YNFKEQ. The germline V and J ends were trimmed by 1 base and 0 bases, with 4 bases remaining between them. CDR3 length: 13 residues. DNA for the CDR3: TGTGCCAGCAGCCAAGTTAGCTCCTACGAGCAGTACTTC. Its protein product is CASSQVSSYEQYF.

The chain couples TRBV5-1 to TRBJ2-2; D is undetermined. From germline, CDR1 is SGHRS and CDR2 YFSETQ. The CDR3 totals 13 residues. Trimming left V 6 bases short and J 1 base short, with 7 bases between. This CDR3 is CASTGMNTGELFF. CDR3 DNA sequence: TGCGCCAGCACAGGAATGAACACCGGGGAGCTGTTTTTT.